The 26 T cell receptor beta chains presented below share a single source sample, sequenced in a study of blood T cell repertoires in COVID-19. The table came from immunoSEQ multiplex PCR; TCRdb's copy has only in-frame clones and leaves some out. The data show about 150,000 clones, over 70% seen once. The sequenced material came from peripheral blood. These receptors were taken from a human donor in a cohort sampled during active COVID-19.

The chain couples TRBV7-9 to TRBJ2-7; 9 bases are shared with TRBD1. This CDR3 comprises 16 residues. V was pared by 2 bases and J by 2 bases, with 7 bases of the junction left unmatched. Germline assignment: CDR1 SEHNR and CDR2 FQNEAQ (reference sequence). The DNA of the CDR3 is TGTGCCAGCAGCTTATTCCTCGACAGGGGGGCCTACGAGCAGTACTTC. The encoded protein is CASSLFLDRGAYEQYF.

V usage is TRBV5-4 and J usage is TRBJ2-1; D not certain. CDR1 is SGHNT and CDR2 is YYREEE in the germline V gene (reference sequence). Trimming shortened V by 4 bases and J by 4 bases, and 12 bases separated the two germline ends. This CDR3 contains 14 residues. CDR3 sequence (DNA): TGTGCCAGCAGCCACGACTCATATTACAATGAGCAGTTCTTC. The encoded protein is CASSHDSYYNEQFF.

The chain combines TRBV7-9 with TRBJ2-1; weak D call: TRBD2 (5 bases). Germline V lookup: CDR1 SEHNR, CDR2 FQNEAQ (reference sequence). CDR3 length equals 14 residues. V gave up 3 bases and J gave up 5 bases, with 11 bases separating them. The CDR3 DNA reads as TGTGCCAGCAGCTTCGAGCGGATCGACAATGAGCAGTTCTTC. Amino acids: CASSFERIDNEQFF.

This clone was seen once. The J gene is TRBJ1-1, the V gene TRBV6-2 or TRBV6-3, with a weak D call TRBD1 (5 bases). Trimming took 7 bases from V and 4 from J, leaving 16 bases between them. This CDR3 contains 14 residues. Germline values: CDR1 MNHEY, CDR2 SVGEGT. The CDR3 region has the DNA TGTGCCAGCACTGACTCCAGGGAGGGCACTGAAGCTTTCTTT. Residues: CASTDSREGTEAFF.

The chain combines TRBV5-6 with TRBJ2-1, with 12 bases that match TRBD1. The V and J ends lost 4 bases and 8 bases, in that order; junction bases with no gene match: 10. There are 16 residues in the CDR3. Germline V gene data show CDR1 as SGHDT and CDR2 as YYEEEE. CDR3 nucleotide sequence: TGTGCCAGCAGCCCCTTGACCGGGACAGGGGGCTATGAGCAGTTCTTC. Protein: CASSPLTGTGGYEQFF.

Only a few counts were recorded for this clone. V usage is TRBV3-1 (or the pseudogene TRBV3-2) and J usage is TRBJ2-3, with 12 bases that match TRBD2. Per the germline V gene, CDR1 is LGHDT and CDR2 is YNNKEL (reference sequence). J was trimmed by 5 bases and V by 1 base; bases with no gene match: 4. The CDR3 length is 16 residues. This CDR3 is CASSQAASGREDTQYF. DNA of the CDR3: TGTGCCAGCAGCCAAGCCGCTAGCGGGAGGGAAGATACGCAGTATTTT.

The chain uses TRBV6-2 or TRBV6-3 and TRBJ2-1; 9 bases align to TRBD2. After removal of 4 bases from V and 0 bases from J, the junction contained 1 base not matched to a gene. The CDR3 has 15 amino acids. Germline V gene lookup returns CDR1 MNHEY and CDR2 SVGEGT. CDR3 residues: CASSSSGDSYNEQFF. DNA for the CDR3: TGTGCCAGCAGTTCTAGCGGGGACTCCTACAATGAGCAGTTCTTC.

The chain couples TRBV10-1 to TRBJ1-1; 7 nucleotides line up with TRBD1. Germline V CDR1 and CDR2: WNHNN, SYGVQD (reference sequence). V lost 11 bases and J lost 6; bases outside the gene matches: 27. This CDR3 is 18 amino acids long. The CDR3 nucleotides are TGCGCCGGATTTTATCACGGGACAGAGTCACTCAGGAAAGCTGAAGCTTTCTTT. Protein: CAGFYHGTESLRKAEAFF.

The chain has TRBV7-2 and TRBJ1-1; TRBD1 matches at 7 bases. The CDR3 totals 14 residues. In germline, CDR1 is SGHTA, CDR2 FQGNSA. Trimming at V came to 0 bases and at J to 7 bases, leaving 5 bases not matched to a gene. In DNA form, the CDR3 reads TGTGCCAGCAGCTTAGCACGACAGGGAGGTGAAGCTTTCTTT. As protein: CASSLARQGGEAFF.

Only one count was recorded for this clone. V usage is TRBV28 and J usage is TRBJ2-3; 11 nucleotides match TRBD2. V lost 4 bases and J lost 2; bases outside the gene matches: 5. This CDR3 is built from 16 residues. The germline CDR1 and CDR2 sequences are MDHEN and SYDVKM. CDR3 in DNA: TGTGCCAGCAGTTGGGGTAGCGGGAGGGACACAGATACGCAGTATTTT. It yields the protein CASSWGSGRDTDTQYF.

The chain links TRBV11-2 to TRBJ2-4; 7 bases align to TRBD2. Germline V gene lookup returns CDR1 SGHAT and CDR2 FQNNGV. CDR3 size: 14 residues. V was clipped by 2 bases and J by 4 bases; unmatched bases: 2. The CDR3: CASSLSSGKNIQYF. For the CDR3, the DNA is TGTGCCAGCAGCTTATCTAGCGGAAAAAACATTCAGTACTTC.

The gene calls are TRBV27 and TRBJ2-7, with TRBD1 matching 8 bases. Germline V CDR1 and CDR2: MNHEY, SMNVEV (reference sequence). J gave up 2 bases and V 6 bases, and 6 bases lay outside the gene matches. This CDR3 is 14 amino acids long. The DNA of the CDR3 is TGTGCCAGCAGGGCCGGGACAGGACCCTACGAGCAGTACTTC. Translating it yields CASRAGTGPYEQYF.

The chain recombines TRBV19 with TRBJ2-1, with D possibly TRBD2 on 6 matching bases. Trimming removed 4 bases from V and 6 bases from J, with 19 bases in between. The CDR3 sequence is 16 residues long. Germline V gene lookup returns CDR1 LNHDA and CDR2 SQIVND (reference sequence). The CDR3 nucleotides are TGTGCCAGTAGTACCCCGCCTGGAGGGGCCAGCAATGAGCAGTTCTTC. It translates to CASSTPPGGASNEQFF.

The chain employs TRBV28 and TRBJ2-7, with 10 bases matching TRBD1. The V gene's germline CDR1 is MDHEN and CDR2 SYDVKM. The CDR3 is made up of 13 amino acids. Trimming cost V 8 bases and J 7 bases; bases outside gene matches: 8. The CDR3 DNA sequence: TGTGCCAGCTTTCGGGACAGGGGTACGGAGCAGTACTTC. Its protein is CASFRDRGTEQYF.

This sequence joins TRBV11-1 and TRBJ2-1; 10 positions match TRBD1. Germline V CDR1 and CDR2: SGHAT, FQDESV (reference sequence). The J segment lost 1 base and the V segment lost 6 bases, leaving 3 bases of the junction unmatched. The CDR3 spans 15 residues. CDR3 region: CASRPGQGSYNEQFF. CDR3 DNA sequence: TGTGCCAGCAGGCCGGGACAGGGGTCCTACAATGAGCAGTTCTTC.

The CDR3 DNA follows: TGTGCCAGCAGCCAAACAGGGGCGGATGGCTACACCTTC. Translated: CASSQTGADGYTF. This sequence joins TRBV7-9 and TRBJ1-2, with 7 positions matching TRBD1. Looked up from germline, CDR1 is SEHNR and CDR2 is FQNEAQ (reference sequence). This CDR3 spans 13 amino acids. Trimming removed 5 bases from V and 6 bases from J; junction bases left unmatched: 6.

The chain links TRBV5-5 to TRBJ2-7; 9 bases align to TRBD1. Germline-derived CDR1 and CDR2 are SGHKS and YYEKEE (reference sequence). The CDR3 has 15 amino acids. V gave up 4 bases and J gave up 2 bases; unmatched junction bases: 7. CDR3: CASSRAGQGAYEQYV. In DNA form, the CDR3 reads TGTGCCAGCAGCCGGGCGGGACAGGGCGCCTACGAGCAGTACGTC.

V is TRBV19 and J is TRBJ2-7, with D tentatively TRBD1 (6 bases). Trimming stripped 10 bases from V and 2 bases from J, with 15 bases between. The CDR3 has 13 residues. In germline, CDR1 is LNHDA, CDR2 SQIVND (reference sequence). CDR3 sequence: CATSRGSAYEQYF. CDR3 nucleotide sequence: TGTGCCACGAGTAGGGGGTCGGCCTACGAGCAGTACTTC.

This chain connects TRBV7-2 to TRBJ1-2; 9 bases align to TRBD1. Germline loops: CDR1 SGHTA, CDR2 FQGNSA. The CDR3 loop spans 16 amino acids. V was pared by 1 base and J by 4 bases, with 7 bases of the junction left unmatched. The CDR3 region has the DNA TGTGCCAGCAGCTTAGGTGGGACAGGGATGACCTATGGCTACACCTTC. Residues: CASSLGGTGMTYGYTF.

This clone was seen only a few times. The CDR3 sequence: CASSWGRGSPPQHF. CDR3 nucleotide sequence: TGTGCCAGCAGCTGGGGTCGAGGGAGTCCGCCCCAGCATTTT. The chain couples TRBV5-5 to TRBJ1-5; no reliable D call. V was trimmed by 3 bases and J by 9 bases, leaving 16 bases between them. The CDR3 loop spans 14 amino acids. Germline CDR1 reads SGHKS; CDR2 reads YYEKEE (reference sequence).

The table lists this clone with a count of one. This rearrangement joins TRBV9 to TRBJ1-2, with TRBD1 as a possible D gene (5 bases). CDR1 and CDR2 (germline): SGDLS, YYNGEE. This CDR3 has 14 amino acids. The V gene lost 6 bases and the J gene lost 4 bases, with 16 bases spanning the gap. CDR3 DNA: TGTGCCAGCACCCTGGGGCAGGACGGCTATGGCTACACCTTC. Its protein product is CASTLGQDGYGYTF.

The chain employs TRBV9 and TRBJ1-4, with D perhaps matching TRBD1 (5 bases). The CDR3 contains 17 residues. Germline V CDR1 and CDR2: SGDLS, YYNGEE. The V end was cut by 0 bases, the J end by 3 bases, with 15 bases between. The CDR3 loop reads CASSVGLPGGSNEKLFF. As DNA, the CDR3 is TGTGCCAGCAGCGTAGGCCTTCCGGGGGGATCTAATGAAAAACTGTTTTTT.

This sequence joins TRBV5-1 and TRBJ1-4; 8 bases are a match to TRBD1. J gave up 0 bases and V 7 bases, and 5 bases lay outside the gene matches. The CDR3 contains 15 residues. Germline CDR1 SGHRS, CDR2 YFSETQ. The CDR3 sequence: CASGWTGSTNEKLFF. Written as DNA, the CDR3 is TGCGCCAGCGGTTGGACAGGGTCAACTAATGAAAAACTGTTTTTT.

The V gene is TRBV2, the J gene TRBJ2-5, with D tentatively TRBD1 (6 bases). This CDR3 has 13 residues. Germline V lookup: CDR1 SNHLY, CDR2 FYNNEI. The V end lost 8 bases, the J end lost 1 base, and 11 bases lay between the germline ends. This CDR3 reads CASSGDSQETQYF. CDR3 bases: TGTGCCAGCTCAGGGGATTCCCAAGAGACCCAGTACTTC.

J is TRBJ2-2 and V is TRBV4-2; 11 bases match TRBD2. V trimming: 4 bases; J trimming: 1 base; junction bases outside the gene matches: 2. The germline V gene encodes CDR1 LGHNA and CDR2 YNFKEQ. The CDR3 runs to 16 residues. For the CDR3, the DNA is TGTGCCAGCAGCCTCGGGACTAGCGGGAACACCGGGGAGCTGTTTTTT. Encoded protein: CASSLGTSGNTGELFF.

V is TRBV5-1 and J is TRBJ2-1, with TRBD1 matching over 9 bases. The length of the CDR3 is 14 residues. V trimming: 2 bases; J trimming: 9 bases; junction bases outside the gene matches: 6. Germline CDR1 and CDR2: SGHRS and YFSETQ. CDR3 sequence (DNA): TGCGCCAGCAGCTTTCCGGGACAGGGTACTGAGCAGTTCTTC. As protein: CASSFPGQGTEQFF.